The clone carrying this T cell receptor (beta chain) was counted between two and nine times. Its specificity is unknown. Germline loops: CDR1 MNHNS, CDR2 SASEGT. V lost 6 bases and J 7 bases, leaving 16 bases between the germline ends. CDR3 length: 13 amino acids. This sample stems from a study of regulatory T cells in long-lasting Graves disease. Time point: persistent/refractory GD, antithyroid drugs over 5 years with positive TRAb. The TCR library used RNA extracted from PBMCs. Investigators report Graves' disease was diagnosed under American Thyroid Association guidelines. Findings of the study overall: Whereas roughly 1,000 public clonotypes were shared by new patients, persistent patients shared more, at over 2,500.

Relying on iRepertoire HTBI primers and Arm-PCR of CDR3 regions, the team built TCR beta libraries. TCRdb recomputed calls from the multiplex PCR reads with MiXCR, one row per CDR3 protein. The sample includes almost 350,000 distinct CDR3 sequences, 20% of them seen just once. The V and J genes are TRBV6-1 and TRBJ2-7, with a tentative D call TRBD1 (5 bases). This TCR derives from a female donor with Graves disease. This sample comprised peripheral blood mononuclear cells (PBMCs), obtained when the disease was refractory, from a patient treated with antithyroid drugs. The DNA for the CDR3 is TGTGCCAGCAGAGAGGAGACCTCAGGGGAGCAGTACTTC. It is translated as CASREETSGEQYF.